This entry concerns a single T cell receptor beta chain. Its antigen is unknown. Germline and junction disagree at one end, which may indicate a read error. The sample comes from a study of Tregs in tolerant kidney transplant recipients. The study, taken as a whole, reports: This study did not directly address biological reproducibility. Tregs expanded with activated donor B cells seemed most donor-specific. Few patients were studied, so findings need validation in larger groups.

The CDR3 sequence is 12 residues long. CDR1 is SGHTA, CDR2 FQGTGA, per germline. Unstimulated Tregs (CD4+CD25+CD127-) and CD4+CD25- non-Tregs were sorted from PBMCs. Generated by immunoSEQ multiplex PCR, the TCRdb table keeps only in-frame clones and is missing some. Of some 70,000 clones in the sample, 84% were seen once. Sample: CD4+ T cells from blood. The rearrangement joins TRBV7-3 to TRBJ1-1; D is undetermined. The receptor was isolated from a human donor in good health. CDR3 DNA: TGTGCCAGCAGCTTAATCGACACGGCGCGTCTCTTT. Its translation is CASSLIDTARLF.